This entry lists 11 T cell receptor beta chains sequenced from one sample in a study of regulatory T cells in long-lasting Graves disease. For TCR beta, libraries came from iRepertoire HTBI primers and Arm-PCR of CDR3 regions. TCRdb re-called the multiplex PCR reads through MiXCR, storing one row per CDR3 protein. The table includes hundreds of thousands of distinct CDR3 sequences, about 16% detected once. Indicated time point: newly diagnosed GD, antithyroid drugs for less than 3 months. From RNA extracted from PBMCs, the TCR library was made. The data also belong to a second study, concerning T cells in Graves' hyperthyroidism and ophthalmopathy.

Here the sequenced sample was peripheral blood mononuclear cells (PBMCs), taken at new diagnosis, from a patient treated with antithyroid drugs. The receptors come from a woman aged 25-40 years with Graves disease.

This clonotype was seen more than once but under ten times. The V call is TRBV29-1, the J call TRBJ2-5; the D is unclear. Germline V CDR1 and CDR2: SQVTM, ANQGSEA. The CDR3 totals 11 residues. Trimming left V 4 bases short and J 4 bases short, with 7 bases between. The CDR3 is CSVADRETQYF. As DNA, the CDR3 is TGCAGCGTTGCCGACCGAGAGACCCAGTACTTC.

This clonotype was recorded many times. The CDR3 is CASSLNNYGYTF. As DNA, the CDR3 is TGTGCCAGCAGCCTGAATAACTATGGCTACACCTTC. V usage is TRBV28 and J usage is TRBJ1-2; D gene ambiguous. The germline V gene encodes CDR1 MDHEN and CDR2 SYDVKM. This CDR3 is built from 12 residues. Trimming took off 6 bases at V and 1 base at J, with 6 bases between the two ends.

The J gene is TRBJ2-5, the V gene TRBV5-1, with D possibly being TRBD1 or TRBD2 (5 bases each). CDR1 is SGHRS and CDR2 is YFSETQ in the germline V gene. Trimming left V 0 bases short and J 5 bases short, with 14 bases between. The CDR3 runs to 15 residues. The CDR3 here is CASSLGDGQGETQYF. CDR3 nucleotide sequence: TGCGCCAGCAGCTTGGGGGACGGTCAAGGGGAGACCCAGTACTTC.

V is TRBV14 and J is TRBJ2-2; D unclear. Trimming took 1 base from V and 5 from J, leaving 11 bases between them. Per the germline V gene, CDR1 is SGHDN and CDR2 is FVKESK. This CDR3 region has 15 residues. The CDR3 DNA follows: TGTGCCAGCAGCCAAGTAAGAGCGCCAACCGGGGAGCTGTTTTTT. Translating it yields CASSQVRAPTGELFF.

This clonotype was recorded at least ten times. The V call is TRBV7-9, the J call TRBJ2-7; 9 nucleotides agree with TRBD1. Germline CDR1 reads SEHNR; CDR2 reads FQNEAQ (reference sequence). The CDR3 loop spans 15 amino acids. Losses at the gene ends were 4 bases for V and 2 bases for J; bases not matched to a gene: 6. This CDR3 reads CASSSAGTGTYEQYF. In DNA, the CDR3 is TGTGCCAGCAGCTCAGCCGGGACAGGGACCTACGAGCAGTACTTC.

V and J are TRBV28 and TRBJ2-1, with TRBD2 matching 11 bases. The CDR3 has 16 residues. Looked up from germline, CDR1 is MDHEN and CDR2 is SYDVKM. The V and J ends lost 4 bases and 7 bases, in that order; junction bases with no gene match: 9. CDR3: CASSSSTSGGWNEQFF. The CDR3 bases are TGTGCCAGCAGTTCATCTACTAGCGGGGGATGGAATGAGCAGTTCTTC.

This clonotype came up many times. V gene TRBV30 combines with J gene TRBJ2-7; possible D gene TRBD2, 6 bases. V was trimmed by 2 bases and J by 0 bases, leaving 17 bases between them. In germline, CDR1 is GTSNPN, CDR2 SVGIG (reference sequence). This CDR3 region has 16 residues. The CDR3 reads CAWSRLATRSSYEQYF. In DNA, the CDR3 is TGTGCCTGGAGTAGGCTAGCGACAAGAAGCTCCTACGAGCAGTACTTC.

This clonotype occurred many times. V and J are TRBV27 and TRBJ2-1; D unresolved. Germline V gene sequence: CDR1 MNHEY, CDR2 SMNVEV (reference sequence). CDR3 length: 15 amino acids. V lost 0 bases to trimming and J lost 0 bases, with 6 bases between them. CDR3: CASSLSHSSYNEQFF. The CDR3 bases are TGTGCCAGCAGTTTATCCCATAGCTCCTACAATGAGCAGTTCTTC.

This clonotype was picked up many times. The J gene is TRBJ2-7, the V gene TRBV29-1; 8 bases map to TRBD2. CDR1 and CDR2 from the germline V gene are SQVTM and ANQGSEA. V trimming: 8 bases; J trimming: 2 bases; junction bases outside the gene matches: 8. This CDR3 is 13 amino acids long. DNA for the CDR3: TGCAGCACGAGTAGCGGGGAAACCTACGAGCAGTACTTC. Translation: CSTSSGETYEQYF.

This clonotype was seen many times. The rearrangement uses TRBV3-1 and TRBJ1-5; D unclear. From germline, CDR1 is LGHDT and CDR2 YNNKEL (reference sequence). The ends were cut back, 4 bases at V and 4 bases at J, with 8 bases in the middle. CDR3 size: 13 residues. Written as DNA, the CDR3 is TGTGCCAGCAGCCGGGGATATAATCAGCCCCAGCATTTT. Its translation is CASSRGYNQPQHF.

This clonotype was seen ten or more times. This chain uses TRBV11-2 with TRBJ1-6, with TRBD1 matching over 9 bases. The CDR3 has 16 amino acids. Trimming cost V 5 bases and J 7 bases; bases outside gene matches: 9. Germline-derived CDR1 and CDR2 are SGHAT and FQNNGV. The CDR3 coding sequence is TGTGCCAGCAGCGAACAGGGGGCAATGAGGAATTCACCCCTCCACTTT. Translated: CASSEQGAMRNSPLHF.